The T cell receptor beta chain under discussion was sequenced for a study of cytomegalovirus exposure and HLA in healthy donors. CDR3 length equals 14 residues. After removal of 3 bases from V and 3 bases from J, the junction contained 5 bases not matched to a gene. Germline CDR1 reads SGDLS; CDR2 reads YYNGEE. Remarks on this clone: Its antigen is unidentified.

A multiplex PCR was run with 60 Vbeta primers and 13 Jbeta primers. Some clones are missing from TCRdb's copy, which holds only in-frame ones; the method was immunoSEQ multiplex PCR. The table lists roughly 200,000 clones, with around 1.1% in the top ten. Whole-study results and caveats: Association of a missense DCLRE1C variant with TCR beta V- and J-gene trimming was reported in a later analysis.

What was sequenced was PBMCs. The V call is TRBV9, the J call TRBJ2-5; 7 bases agree with TRBD2. The receptor was isolated from a girl aged 2-9 years in good health and CMV-seropositive. DNA of the CDR3: TGTGCCAGCAGCGAGGGACTAAACAAAGAGACCCAGTACTTC. Translating it yields CASSEGLNKETQYF.